A single sample is the source of the 23 T cell receptor beta chains below, sequenced in a study of OX40 agonist ivuxolimab in advanced cancers. Generated by immunoSEQ multiplex PCR, the TCRdb table keeps only in-frame clones and is missing some. The table has about 69,000 clones, 90% seen once. This material consisted of CD4+ or CD8+ T cells sorted from blood, taken in a trial of the OX40 agonist ivuxolimab. The source is an adult with an advanced solid tumor such as melanoma, head and neck, liver or kidney cancer.

V usage is TRBV6-5 and J usage is TRBJ2-3, with a weak D call TRBD2 (6 bases). Per the germline V gene, CDR1 is MNHEY and CDR2 is SVGAGI. There are 14 residues in the CDR3. V was pared by 2 bases and J by 3 bases, with 9 bases between. The CDR3 sequence: CASSYAGKTDTQYF. The CDR3 DNA reads as TGTGCCAGCAGTTACGCGGGGAAGACAGATACGCAGTATTTT.

The chain employs TRBV5-4 and TRBJ1-1, with 10 bases fitting TRBD1. The V gene's germline CDR1 is SGHNT and CDR2 YYREEE (reference sequence). CDR3 length: 13 amino acids. J lost 7 bases, V lost 4 bases, and 4 bases had no gene match. The CDR3, as DNA: TGTGCCAGCAGCCGACAGGGGGCGTTTGAAGCTTTCTTT. Its translation is CASSRQGAFEAFF.

The V call is TRBV7-2, the J call TRBJ2-7, with 11 bases identical to TRBD2. The V segment lost 4 bases and the J segment 7 bases; nucleotides outside the gene matches: 12. The CDR3 extends over 16 amino acids. Germline CDR1 SGHTA, CDR2 FQGNSA. The CDR3, as DNA: TGTGCCAGCAGCTCATCCCTAGCGGGAGGTTTTGGGGAGCAGTACTTC. This codes for CASSSSLAGGFGEQYF.

CDR3 sequence (DNA): TGTGCCAGCAGCTTTCTAGCGGGAGTTGGTTACAATGAGCAGTTCTTC. Amino acids: CASSFLAGVGYNEQFF. The chain combines TRBV7-3 with TRBJ2-1; 10 nucleotides line up with TRBD2. The ends lost 3 bases at V and 4 bases at J; junction bases unmatched: 6. CDR3 length equals 16 residues. Per the germline V gene, CDR1 is SGHTA and CDR2 is FQGTGA.

The chain recombines TRBV7-3 with TRBJ2-1, with 8 bases that match TRBD2. V was clipped by 5 bases and J by 4 bases; unmatched bases: 7. The CDR3 length is 15 residues. Germline lookup yields CDR1 SGHTA and CDR2 FQGTGA. The CDR3 coding sequence is TGTGCCAGCAGCCCAACGGCTAGCGGGTACAATGAGCAGTTCTTC. This sequence encodes CASSPTASGYNEQFF.

The gene calls are TRBV6-5 and TRBJ2-1, with D perhaps TRBD2 (7 bases). This CDR3 is built from 16 residues. Deletions cut 0 bases from V and 6 bases from J, with 15 bases between. Germline V CDR1 and CDR2: MNHEY, SVGAGI. In DNA form, the CDR3 reads TGTGCCAGCAGTTACTCGGGGGGGGAGGGGGTCAATGAGCAGTTCTTC. Protein: CASSYSGGEGVNEQFF.

V gene TRBV7-3 combines with J gene TRBJ2-3; possibly TRBD2 for D (6 bases). This CDR3 comprises 12 residues. Germline V CDR1 and CDR2: SGHTA, FQGTGA. Trimming shortened V by 5 bases and J by 12 bases, and 15 bases separated the two germline ends. DNA of the CDR3: TGTGCCAGCAGCGACCGGGACTCCTCCCAGTATTTT. Protein product: CASSDRDSSQYF.

The rearrangement links TRBV28 to TRBJ1-3, with D uncertain. In germline, CDR1 is MDHEN, CDR2 SYDVKM. The CDR3 sequence is 13 residues long. V lost 5 bases and J lost 2, with 7 bases in between. The DNA of the CDR3 is TGTGCCAGCAGTGCGGACCCTGGAAACACCATATATTTT. As protein: CASSADPGNTIYF.

The chain uses TRBV11-2 and TRBJ2-7; no firm D call. The CDR3 has 11 amino acids. Trimming took off 6 bases at V and 6 bases at J, with 9 bases between the two ends. CDR1 SGHAT and CDR2 FQNNGV come from the germline V gene. CDR3 residues: CASSTPGEQYF. Written as DNA, the CDR3 is TGTGCCAGCAGTACCCCGGGCGAGCAGTACTTC.

This clone was seen just once. The V gene is TRBV7-9, the J gene TRBJ2-5; tentative D call: TRBD1 (6 bases). CDR3 length equals 13 residues. Trimming took off 5 bases at V and 6 bases at J, with 13 bases between the two ends. CDR1 is SEHNR and CDR2 is FQNEAQ in the germline V gene (reference sequence). The DNA for the CDR3 is TGTGCCAGCAGCGTAACAGGGTTAAAGACCCAGTACTTC. Its protein product is CASSVTGLKTQYF.

The chain carries TRBV5-4 and TRBJ2-1; tentative D call: TRBD2 (5 bases). Per germline, CDR1 SGHNT and CDR2 YYREEE (reference sequence). Trimming took 4 bases from V and 4 from J, leaving 15 bases between them. The CDR3 covers 15 residues. The CDR3 coding sequence is TGTGCCAGCAGCCCCTCTGCGCGGACTTACAATGAGCAGTTCTTC. Its translation: CASSPSARTYNEQFF.

The rearrangement joins TRBV29-1 to TRBJ2-1; D may be TRBD1 (6 bases). The CDR3 consists of 15 residues. CDR1 and CDR2 from the germline V gene are SQVTM and ANQGSEA. V lost 0 bases to trimming and J lost 10 bases, with 19 bases between them. CDR3 coding DNA: TGCAGCGTTGAAGAAGGACAGCACCTACAGAACGAGCAGTTCTTC. Translation gives CSVEEGQHLQNEQFF.

This chain links TRBV7-8 with TRBJ2-5, with a tentative D call TRBD1 (7 bases). In germline, CDR1 is SGHVS, CDR2 FQNEAQ. Deletions cut 5 bases from V and 3 bases from J, with 10 bases between. The CDR3 has 13 residues. CDR3 residues: CASSRGTEETQYF. As DNA, the CDR3 is TGTGCCAGCAGCCGCGGGACAGAAGAGACCCAGTACTTC. Full variable domain (missing parts from reference TRBV7-8 and TRBJ2-5): GAGVSQSPRYKVAKRGQDVALRCDPISGHVSLFWYQQALGQGPEFLTYFQNEAQLDKSGLPSDRFFAERPEGSVSTLKIQRTQQEDSAVYLCASSRGTEETQYFGPGTRLLVL.

This clone was seen just once. One junction end disagrees with the germline gene, perhaps due to a read error. This rearrangement joins TRBV18 to TRBJ2-7, with 7 bases identical to TRBD2. Germline values: CDR1 KGHSH, CDR2 LQKENI. The CDR3 consists of 17 residues. CDR3: CASSPRLADLVSHEQYF. CDR3 nucleotide sequence: TGTGCCAGCTCACCACGACTAGCAGATTTAGTCTCCCACGAGCAGTACTTC.

This clone appeared a single time. The rearrangement joins TRBV19 to TRBJ1-2; no definite D call. The V and J ends lost 1 base and 8 bases respectively, with 14 bases between them. The CDR3 has 14 residues. In germline, CDR1 is LNHDA, CDR2 SQIVND (reference sequence). The CDR3 spells CASSIAGAGFGYTF. CDR3 DNA sequence: TGTGCCAGTAGTATAGCCGGCGCGGGGTTCGGCTACACCTTC.

The CDR3 is CASSVGQREQFF. In DNA form, the CDR3 reads TGTGCCAGCAGCGTAGGCCAGCGGGAGCAGTTCTTC. The rearrangement joins TRBV9 to TRBJ2-1; a weak D match, TRBD2 (5 bases). Trimming removed 0 bases at V and 10 bases at J, with 8 bases between. CDR1 is SGDLS, CDR2 YYNGEE, per germline. The CDR3 is 12 residues long.

Remarks on this clone: Other DNA sequences in the same sample also yield this CDR3. V gene TRBV20-1 combines with J gene TRBJ2-7, with D unresolved. V was shortened by 5 bases and J by 1 base, with 3 bases between the two germline ends. The CDR3 runs 10 residues. Germline loops: CDR1 DFQATT, CDR2 SNEGSKA (reference sequence). The CDR3 sequence: CSAGSYEQYF. In DNA form, the CDR3 reads TGCAGTGCTGGTTCCTACGAGCAGTACTTC.

This chain links TRBV7-2 with TRBJ1-5, with 7 positions matching TRBD1. The CDR3 sequence is 14 residues long. CDR1 is SGHTA and CDR2 is FQGNSA in the germline V gene. The V gene end was trimmed by 5 bases and the J gene end by 5 bases; junction bases not matched to a gene: 6. The CDR3 nucleotides read TGTGCCAGCAGCGTACAGGGGTTGGATCAGCCCCAGCATTTT. The encoded protein is CASSVQGLDQPQHF.

This clone was counted a single time. The chain joins TRBV30 to TRBJ2-1; 10 bases are a match to TRBD2. Germline-derived CDR1 and CDR2 are GTSNPN and SVGIG (reference sequence). CDR3 length: 13 amino acids. The junction had 7 bases not matched to a gene; V was cut back by 4 bases and J by 10 bases. The CDR3 loop is CAWTLAGAGEQFF. The DNA of the CDR3 is TGTGCCTGGACGCTAGCGGGAGCTGGGGAGCAGTTCTTC.

This chain links TRBV7-6 with TRBJ1-2; D uncertain. V shed 1 base and J shed 3 bases, with 6 bases lying between them. The CDR3 runs to 13 residues. Germline V gene data show CDR1 as SGHVS and CDR2 as FNYEAQ. The CDR3 protein is CASSLGQDYGYTF. In DNA, the CDR3 is TGTGCCAGCAGCTTAGGGCAGGACTATGGCTACACCTTC.

This clone was seen only a few times. V gene TRBV18 combines with J gene TRBJ1-1; D is ambiguous. Germline V lookup: CDR1 KGHSH, CDR2 LQKENI. Deletions cut 3 bases from V and 3 bases from J, with 14 bases between. CDR3 length: 15 amino acids. In nucleotides, the CDR3 is TGTGCCAGCTCACCTAATGTGGGAGATTACACTGAAGCTTTCTTT. This gives the protein CASSPNVGDYTEAFF. The whole variable domain, remainder taken from reference TRBV18 and TRBJ1-1, is NAGVMQNPRHLVRRRGQEARLRCSPMKGHSHVYWYRQLPEEGLKFMVYLQKENIIDESGMPKERFSAEFPKEGPSILRIQQVVRGDSAAYFCASSPNVGDYTEAFFGQGTRLTVV.

The V gene is TRBV7-2, the J gene TRBJ1-6; D may be TRBD1 (6 bases). V dropped 5 bases and J dropped 5 bases, with 10 bases sitting between them. The CDR3 runs 14 residues. Germline V gives CDR1 SGHTA, CDR2 FQGNSA. The CDR3 here is CASSTQGNNSPLHF. CDR3 bases: TGTGCCAGCAGCACGCAGGGGAATAATTCACCCCTCCACTTT. The full variable domain, in which reference TRBV7-2 and TRBJ1-6 provide the parts outside the CDR3, is GAGVSQSPSNKVTEKGKDVELRCDPISGHTALYWYRQSLGQGLEFLIYFQGNSAPDKSGLPSDRFSAERTGGSVSTLTIQRTQQEDSAVYLCASSTQGNNSPLHFGNGTRLTVT.

The rearrangement uses TRBV19 and TRBJ1-5; the D gene is possibly TRBD1 (5 bases). CDR3 length equals 16 residues. In germline, CDR1 is LNHDA, CDR2 SQIVND (reference sequence). V gave up 5 bases and J gave up 3 bases, with 17 bases separating them. Written as DNA, the CDR3 is TGTGCCAGTAGTTTCCGGGACCTCAGCTACAATCAGCCCCAGCATTTT. Translating gives CASSFRDLSYNQPQHF.